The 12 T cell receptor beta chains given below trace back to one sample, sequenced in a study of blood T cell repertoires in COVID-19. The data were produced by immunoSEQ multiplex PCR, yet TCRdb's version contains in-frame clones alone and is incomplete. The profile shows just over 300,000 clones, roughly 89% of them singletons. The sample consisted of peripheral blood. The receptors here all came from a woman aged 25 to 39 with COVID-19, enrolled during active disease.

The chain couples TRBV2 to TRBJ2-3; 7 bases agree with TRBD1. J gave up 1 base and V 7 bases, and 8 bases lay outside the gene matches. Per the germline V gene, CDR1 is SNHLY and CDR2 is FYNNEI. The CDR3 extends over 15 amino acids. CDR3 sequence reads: CASMEGGFGTDTQYF. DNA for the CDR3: TGTGCCAGCATGGAAGGGGGCTTTGGCACAGATACGCAGTATTTT.

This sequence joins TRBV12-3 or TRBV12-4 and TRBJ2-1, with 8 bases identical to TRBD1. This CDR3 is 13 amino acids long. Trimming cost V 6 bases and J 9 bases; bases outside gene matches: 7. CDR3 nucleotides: TGTGCCAGCAGCAGAGGGACAGGCACTGAGCAGTTCTTC. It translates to CASSRGTGTEQFF.

Here the CDR3 DNA reads TGTGCCAGCAGCTCAGGACCCGACAGGGAAGAGACCCAGTACTTC. Translated, it gives CASSSGPDREETQYF. The chain uses TRBV7-6 and TRBJ2-5, with 7 positions matching TRBD1. Germline assignment: CDR1 SGHVS and CDR2 FNYEAQ. V lost 4 bases and J lost 3; bases outside the gene matches: 8. CDR3 length: 15 residues.

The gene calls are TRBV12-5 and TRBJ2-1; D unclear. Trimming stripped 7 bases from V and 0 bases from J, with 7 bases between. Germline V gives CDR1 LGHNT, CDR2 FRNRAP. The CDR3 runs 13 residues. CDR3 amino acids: CASAPSSYNEQFF. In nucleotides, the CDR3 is TGTGCTAGTGCTCCTAGCTCCTACAATGAGCAGTTCTTC.

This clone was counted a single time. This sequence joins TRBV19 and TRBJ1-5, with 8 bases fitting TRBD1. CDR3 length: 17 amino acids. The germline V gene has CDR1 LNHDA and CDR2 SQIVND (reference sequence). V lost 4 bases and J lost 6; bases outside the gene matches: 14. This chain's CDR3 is CASSNPIFRGPLQPQHF. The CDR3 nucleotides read TGTGCCAGTAGTAACCCCATTTTCAGGGGGCCCCTTCAGCCCCAGCATTTT.

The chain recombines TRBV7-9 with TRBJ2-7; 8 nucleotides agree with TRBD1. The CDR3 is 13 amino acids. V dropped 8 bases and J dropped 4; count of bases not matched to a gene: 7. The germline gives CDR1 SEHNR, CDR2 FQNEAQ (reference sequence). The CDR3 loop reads CASSRTGQYEQYF. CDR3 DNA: TGTGCCAGCTCCAGGACAGGGCAGTACGAGCAGTACTTC.

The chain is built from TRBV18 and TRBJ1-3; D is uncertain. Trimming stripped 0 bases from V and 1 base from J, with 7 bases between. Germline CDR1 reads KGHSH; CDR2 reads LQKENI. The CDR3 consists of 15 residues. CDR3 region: CASSPPGRSGNTIYF. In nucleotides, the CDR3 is TGTGCCAGCTCACCACCCGGGAGATCTGGAAACACCATATATTTT.

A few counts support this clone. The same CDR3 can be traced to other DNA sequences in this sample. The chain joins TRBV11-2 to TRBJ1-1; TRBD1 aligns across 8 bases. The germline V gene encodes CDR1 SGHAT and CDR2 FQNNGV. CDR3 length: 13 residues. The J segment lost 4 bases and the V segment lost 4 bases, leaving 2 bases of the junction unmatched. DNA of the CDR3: TGTGCCAGCAGCTCTCAGGGGGCCACTGAAGCTTTCTTT. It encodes CASSSQGATEAFF.

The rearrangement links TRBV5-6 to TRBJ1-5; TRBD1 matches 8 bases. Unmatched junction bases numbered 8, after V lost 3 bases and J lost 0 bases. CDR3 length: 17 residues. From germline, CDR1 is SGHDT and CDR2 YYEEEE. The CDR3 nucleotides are TGTGCCAGCAGCTACGGGACAGGAGATTATAGCAATCAGCCCCAGCATTTT. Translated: CASSYGTGDYSNQPQHF.

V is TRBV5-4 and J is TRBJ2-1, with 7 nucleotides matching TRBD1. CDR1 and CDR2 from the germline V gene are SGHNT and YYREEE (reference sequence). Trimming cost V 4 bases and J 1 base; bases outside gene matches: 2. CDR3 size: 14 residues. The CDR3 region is CASSRQGSYNEQFF. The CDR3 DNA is TGTGCCAGCAGCCGACAGGGATCCTACAATGAGCAGTTCTTC.

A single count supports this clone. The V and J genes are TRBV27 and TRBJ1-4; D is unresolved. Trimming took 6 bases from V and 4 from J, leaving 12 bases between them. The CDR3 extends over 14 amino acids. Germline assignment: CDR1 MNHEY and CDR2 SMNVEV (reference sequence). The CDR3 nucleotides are TGTGCCAGCAGCCGCCCCGGGTATAATGAAAAACTGTTTTTT. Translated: CASSRPGYNEKLFF.

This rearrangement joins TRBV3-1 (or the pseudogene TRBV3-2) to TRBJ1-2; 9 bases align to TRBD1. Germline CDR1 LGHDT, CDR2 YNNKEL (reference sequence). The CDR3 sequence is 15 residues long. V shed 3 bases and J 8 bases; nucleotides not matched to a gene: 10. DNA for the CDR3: TGTGCCAGCAGCCACCCCGGGGGACAGGGTATAGGCTACACCTTC. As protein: CASSHPGGQGIGYTF.